This T cell receptor beta chain was captured in a study of OX40 agonist ivuxolimab in advanced cancers. The sample holds one count of this clone. Its specificity is unknown. General study results and limits: At 0.1 to 3.0 mg/kg and by week 6, CD4+ and CD8+ T cells in the blood had expanded clonally. CD8+ T cells averaged more expanded clones than CD4+.

CDR3 length: 15 residues. From germline, CDR1 is GTSNPN and CDR2 SVGIG (reference sequence). The V segment lost 0 bases and the J segment 5 bases; nucleotides outside the gene matches: 9. Some clones are missing from TCRdb's copy, which holds only in-frame ones; the method was immunoSEQ multiplex PCR. Seen here are 70,000 to 90,000 clones, about 80% observed once, and the top ten hold about 7%. Sequenced here: CD4+ or CD8+ T cells sorted from blood, sampled in a trial of the OX40 agonist ivuxolimab. The origin of this receptor is an adult with an advanced solid tumor such as melanoma, head and neck, liver or kidney cancer. This sequence joins TRBV30 and TRBJ2-5; 7 nucleotides align to TRBD2. The CDR3, as DNA: TGTGCCTGGAGTGTACTGGCGGGAGTAGGTGAGACCCAGTACTTC. Residues: CAWSVLAGVGETQYF.